This T cell receptor (beta chain) was retrieved from a study of blood T cell repertoires in COVID-19. About the study: Italy, Spain and the United States were the sources of the convalescent and acute COVID-19 samples. The analysed material was cDNA or gDNA that came from T cells, B-cell-depleted T cells, or PBMCs.

The CDR3 is 18 residues long. Per germline, CDR1 LGHDT and CDR2 YNNKEL (reference sequence). V lost 2 bases to trimming and J lost 0 bases, with 18 bases between them. Original processing notes: How many nucleated cells were present was estimated from reference gene primer amplification. The repertoire was sequenced with immunoSEQ multiplex PCR; TCRdb's copy has only in-frame clones and lacks some. V, J and clone size derive from that table, while D and trimming were established from the DNA sequence. The sample lists fewer than 350,000 clones, around 90% occurring once. The Seattle patients joined while their infection was active and were tracked longitudinally afterward.

The J gene is TRBJ2-3, the V gene TRBV3-1 (or the pseudogene TRBV3-2), with D possibly being TRBD2 (7 bases). This TCR came from a woman aged 60-75 years with COVID-19, enrolled during active disease. The sequenced material came from peripheral blood. CDR3 nucleotide sequence: TGTGCCAGCAGCCAAAGACAAGGTAGGGGGGGCAGCACAGATACGCAGTATTTT. It is translated as CASSQRQGRGGSTDTQYF.